This T cell receptor beta chain was sequenced in a study of T cell repertoires in cytomegalovirus infection. Overall study findings and caveats: Carriers of CMV plus the relevant HLA were identified by cumulative public TCR beta family frequency.

This CDR3 has 12 amino acids. The germline V gene has CDR1 SGHVS and CDR2 FNYEAQ. Between the trimmed V and J ends, which lost 5 bases and 1 base, there was a span of 6 bases. This clonotype was picked up a small number of times. Its specificity is not known. MiXCR, applied by TCRdb to the reads, yields one record per CDR3 protein. The profile shows around 900,000 distinct CDR3 sequences, 30% to 40% of them singletons. This TCR was sampled from a human donor in good health (CMV status not recorded). Some clones in this sample may be carry-over from other donors' samples. Sequences were derived from cultured CD8+ T cells from PBMCs, sampled from culture after CMV antigen stimulation. V is TRBV7-6 and J is TRBJ2-7; D gene ambiguous. The CDR3 DNA follows: TGTGCCAGCAGCCGGATGTCCTACGAGCAGTACTTC. Translating gives CASSRMSYEQYF. The full variable domain, rest sourced from reference TRBV7-6 and TRBJ2-7, is GAGVSQSPRYKVTKRGQDVALRCDPISGHVSLYWYRQALGQGPEFLTYFNYEAQQDKSGLPNDRFSAERPEGSISTLTIQRTEQRDSAMYRCASSRMSYEQYFGPGTRLTVT.